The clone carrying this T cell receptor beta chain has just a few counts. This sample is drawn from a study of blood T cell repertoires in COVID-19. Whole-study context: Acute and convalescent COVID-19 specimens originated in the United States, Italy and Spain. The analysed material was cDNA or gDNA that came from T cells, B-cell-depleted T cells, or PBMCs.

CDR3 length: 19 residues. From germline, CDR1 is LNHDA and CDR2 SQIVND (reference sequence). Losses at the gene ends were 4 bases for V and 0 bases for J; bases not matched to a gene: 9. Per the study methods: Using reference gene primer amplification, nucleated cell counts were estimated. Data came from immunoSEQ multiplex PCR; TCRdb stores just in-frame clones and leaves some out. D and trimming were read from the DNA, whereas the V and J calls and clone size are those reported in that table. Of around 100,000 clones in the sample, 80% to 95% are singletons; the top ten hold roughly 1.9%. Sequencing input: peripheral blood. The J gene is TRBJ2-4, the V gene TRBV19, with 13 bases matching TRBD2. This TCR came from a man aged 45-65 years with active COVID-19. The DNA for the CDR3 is TGTGCCAGTAGTACAAGACTAGCGGGAGGCACGCTAGCCAAAAACATTCAGTACTTC. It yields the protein CASSTRLAGGTLAKNIQYF.